A single T cell receptor beta chain is shown here with its context. Antigen: not known. This entry is derived from a study of post-analysis software for immune sequencing data. On the study more broadly: The study covered relapsing-remitting, secondary progressive and progressive-relapsing courses of multiple sclerosis.

Presence of unique molecular identifiers characterized the TCR beta cDNA libraries. TCRdb re-derived calls from the PCR reads in MiXCR, one entry per CDR3 protein. The sample contains hundreds of thousands of distinct CDR3 sequences, approximately 60% of which appear only once. Study-level findings and limits: Samples from one preparation batch, clustered by F measure, grouped strongly together. Controls had significantly higher normalized Chao1 diversity than multiple sclerosis patients. TRBV segments more frequent in patients than in controls numbered about five and included TRBV5-6, TRBV5-1 and TRBV20-1.

The CDR3 contains 15 residues. Losses at the gene ends were 8 bases for V and 1 base for J; bases not matched to a gene: 7. Germline-derived CDR1 and CDR2 are MNHEY and SMNVEV (reference sequence). This sequence was found in a girl aged 2-10 years with multiple sclerosis. The specimen sequenced was blood. J is TRBJ1-5 and V is TRBV27, with 8 bases aligning to TRBD1. The CDR3 loop is CASRADRVSNQPQHF. CDR3 in DNA: TGTGCCAGCCGAGCGGACAGGGTGAGCAATCAGCCCCAGCATTTT.